The present T cell receptor beta chain was sequenced within a study of shared clonotypes between healthy human individuals. The study, taken as a whole, reports: In this cohort, only blood was sampled, and tissue repertoires likely differ.

Study donors comprised healthy, HIV-negative adults devoid of recent acute infection or vaccination. V was shortened by 3 bases and J by 0 bases, with 6 bases between the two germline ends. The CDR3 has 14 amino acids. In germline, CDR1 is GTSNPN, CDR2 SVGIG (reference sequence). Some clones are missing from TCRdb's copy, which holds only in-frame ones; the method was immunoSEQ multiplex PCR. This table holds 400,000 to 550,000 clones, 65% to 80% found once. Concerning this clone itself: Antigen: not known.

This chain joins TRBV30 and TRBJ1-6; D gene unclear. The sequence was collected from a woman aged 40 to 55 in good health. Some clones in this sample may be carry-over from other donors' samples. Sequencing was carried out using PBMCs. The CDR3 DNA sequence: TGTGCCTGGAGAGGATACTCCTATAATTCACCCCTCCACTTT. Protein: CAWRGYSYNSPLHF.